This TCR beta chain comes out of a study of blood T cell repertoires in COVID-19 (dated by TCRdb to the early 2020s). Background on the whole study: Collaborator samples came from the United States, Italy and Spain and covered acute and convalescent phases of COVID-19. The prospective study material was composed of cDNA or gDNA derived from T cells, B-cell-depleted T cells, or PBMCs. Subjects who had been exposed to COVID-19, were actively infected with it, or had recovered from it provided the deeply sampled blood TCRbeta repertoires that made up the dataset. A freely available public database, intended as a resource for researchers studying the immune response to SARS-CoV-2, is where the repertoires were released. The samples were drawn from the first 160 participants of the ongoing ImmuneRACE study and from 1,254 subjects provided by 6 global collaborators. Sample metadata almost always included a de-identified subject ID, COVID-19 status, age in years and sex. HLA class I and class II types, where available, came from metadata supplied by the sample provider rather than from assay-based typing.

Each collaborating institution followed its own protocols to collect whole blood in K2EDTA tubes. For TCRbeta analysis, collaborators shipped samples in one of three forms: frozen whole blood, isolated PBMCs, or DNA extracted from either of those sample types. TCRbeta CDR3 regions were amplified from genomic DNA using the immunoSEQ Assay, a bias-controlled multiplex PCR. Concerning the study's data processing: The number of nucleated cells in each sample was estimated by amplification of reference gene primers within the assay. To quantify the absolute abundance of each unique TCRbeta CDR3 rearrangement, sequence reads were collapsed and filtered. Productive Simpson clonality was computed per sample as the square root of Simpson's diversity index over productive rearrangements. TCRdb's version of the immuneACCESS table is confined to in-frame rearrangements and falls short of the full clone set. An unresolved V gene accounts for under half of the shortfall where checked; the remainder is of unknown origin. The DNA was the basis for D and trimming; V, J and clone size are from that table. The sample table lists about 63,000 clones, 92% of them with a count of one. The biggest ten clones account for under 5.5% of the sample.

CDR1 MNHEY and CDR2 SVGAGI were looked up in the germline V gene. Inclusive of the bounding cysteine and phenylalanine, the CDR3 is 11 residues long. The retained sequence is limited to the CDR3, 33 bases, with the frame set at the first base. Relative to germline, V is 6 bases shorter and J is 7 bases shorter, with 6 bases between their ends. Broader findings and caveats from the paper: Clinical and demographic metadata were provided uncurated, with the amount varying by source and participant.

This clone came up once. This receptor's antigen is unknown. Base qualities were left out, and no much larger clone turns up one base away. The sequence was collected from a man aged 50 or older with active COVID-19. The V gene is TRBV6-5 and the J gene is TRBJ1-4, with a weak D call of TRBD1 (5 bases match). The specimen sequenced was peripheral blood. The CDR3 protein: CASSQGEKLFF. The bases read TGTGCCAGCAGCCAGGGTGAAAAACTGTTTTTT.